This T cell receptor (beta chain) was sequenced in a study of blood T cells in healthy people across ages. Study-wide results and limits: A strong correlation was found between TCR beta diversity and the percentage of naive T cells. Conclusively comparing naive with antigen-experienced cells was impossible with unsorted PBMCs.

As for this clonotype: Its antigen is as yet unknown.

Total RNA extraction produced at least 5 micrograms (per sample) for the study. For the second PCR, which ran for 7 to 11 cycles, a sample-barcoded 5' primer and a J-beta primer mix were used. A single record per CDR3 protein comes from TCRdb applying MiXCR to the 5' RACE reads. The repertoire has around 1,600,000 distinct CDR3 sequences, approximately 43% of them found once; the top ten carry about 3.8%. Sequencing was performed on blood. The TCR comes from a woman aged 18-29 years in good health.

The CDR3 sequence: CSSSPGWGMNTEAFF. DNA of the CDR3: TGCAGCTCCTCCCCGGGGTGGGGAATGAACACTGAAGCTTTCTTT. The V call is TRBV29-1, the J call TRBJ1-1; D uncertain. Germline V gene sequence: CDR1 SQVTM, CDR2 ANQGSEA. The CDR3 covers 15 residues. Trimming removed 8 bases from V and 0 bases from J, with 19 bases in between.